The text below deals with one T cell receptor beta chain. A second about 7 to 11 cycle PCR used barcoded and J-beta primers. TCRdb ran MiXCR on the 5' RACE reads and lists one entry per CDR3 protein. The table has 550,000 to 650,000 distinct CDR3 sequences, approximately 30% seen once. This entry is derived from a study of blood T cells in healthy people across ages. The CDR3 contains 15 residues. Per the germline V gene, CDR1 is SGHTA and CDR2 is FQGTGA. V dropped 6 bases and J dropped 7; count of bases not matched to a gene: 12. The source material was blood. The origin of this receptor is a woman aged 80 or over in good health. This chain links TRBV7-3 with TRBJ1-2; 9 positions agree with TRBD1. This chain's CDR3 is CASSPNGGQGGGYTF. CDR3 nucleotide sequence: TGTGCCAGCAGTCCGAATGGGGGACAGGGCGGTGGCTACACCTTC. Supplemented by reference TRBV7-3 and TRBJ1-2, the full variable domain reads GAGVSQTPSNKVTEKGKYVELRCDPISGHTALYWYRQSLGQGPEFLIYFQGTGAADDSGLPNDRFFAVRPEGSVSTLKIQRTERGDSAVYLCASSPNGGQGGGYTFGSGTRLTVV.